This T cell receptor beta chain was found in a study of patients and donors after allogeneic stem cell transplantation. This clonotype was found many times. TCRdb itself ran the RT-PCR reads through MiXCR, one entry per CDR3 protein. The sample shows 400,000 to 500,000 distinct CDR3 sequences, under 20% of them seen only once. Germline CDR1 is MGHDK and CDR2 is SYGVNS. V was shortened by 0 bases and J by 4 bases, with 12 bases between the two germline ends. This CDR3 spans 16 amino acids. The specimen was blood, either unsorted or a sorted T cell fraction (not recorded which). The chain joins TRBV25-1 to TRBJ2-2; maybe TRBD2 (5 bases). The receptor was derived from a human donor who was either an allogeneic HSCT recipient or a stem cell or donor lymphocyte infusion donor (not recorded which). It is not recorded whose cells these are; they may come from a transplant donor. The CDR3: CASSEYAGSSTGELFF. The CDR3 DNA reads TGTGCCAGCAGTGAATATGCGGGCAGCTCCACCGGGGAGCTGTTTTTT.